This TCR beta chain was captured by sequencing in a study of T-cell memory formation after mild COVID-19 (dated by TCRdb to 2020 to 2022). Regarding the research as a whole: TCR sequence clusters from the two donors were largely donor specific. Longitudinal TCRalpha and TCRbeta repertoire sequencing tracked T-cell clones expanding and contracting after mild COVID-19 in two donors. Two young, previously healthy adult volunteers made up the cohort, one male and one female. The research as a whole found: SARS-CoV-2 specificity of the second-wave clones peaking on day 37 was not confirmed. Clones that contracted from day 15 to 85 showed balanced CD4/CD8 phenotypes, whereas a second wave of clones that expanded from day 15 to 37 leaned towards CD4+. The study included only a couple of mild cases, and larger cohorts that include severe cases with pre-infection samples were judged to be necessary. Contracting CD4+ clones appeared mostly in the CM and EM memory subsets, whereas CD8+ clones were enriched in EMRA. The detection of some responding clones in pre-infection memory suggests that pre-existing cross-reactive memory T cells joined the SARS-CoV-2 response.

The instrument was an Illumina NovaSeq 6000. Using 5'RACE with constant-segment primers, TCRalpha and TCRbeta cDNA libraries were constructed, with sample barcodes and unique molecular identifiers added in the process. RNA was extracted from every sample with Trizol reagent. Amplification of the libraries took two PCR steps, and the second step added a second sample barcode plus Illumina TruSeq adapters. Libraries were sequenced on an Illumina NovaSeq with 2 x 150 bp paired-end reads. The original pipeline was this. Demultiplexing of reads and collapsing into UMI-guided consensus sequences were performed with migec v1.2.7. Using mixcr v2.1.11, the UMI consensuses were aligned to TRA and TRB V and J templates and assembled into clonotypes. Clonotypes were classified as expanded or contracted when called significant by both edgeR and NoisET, with noise models trained on biological replicates. edgeR calls used a false discovery rate-adjusted p below 0.01 and a log2 fold-change threshold of 1. As an exploratory analysis of dynamics, max-normalized trajectories of the 1000 most abundant clonotypes were examined by PCA with hierarchical clustering. Separately sequenced CD4+ and CD8+ repertoires were used to assign the CD4 or CD8 phenotype of responding clones. In-frame beta chains were kept once TCRdb had trimmed the public reads at Q25 with fastp and called clones with MiXCR. When rows share a CDR3 protein, they turn into one entry using the most common DNA and genes. The V and J calls follow TCRdb's processing rather than the paper's. The sample includes fewer than 400,000 distinct CDR3 sequences, with 16% observed a single time. Roughly 21% of the sample is held by the ten biggest clonotypes.

Concerning this clonotype itself: Its cognate antigen has yet to be identified. Per-base quality was not reported, and no clone a single base away is much larger than it.

CDR1 KGHSH and CDR2 LQKENI are derived from the germline V gene. V and J lose 3 bases and 7 bases, and a span of 10 bases separates them. The cysteine opens and the phenylalanine closes a CDR3 of 13 amino acids. Only the CDR3 region is kept as DNA, spanning 39 bases read in frame from base 1. PBMCs were isolated by Ficoll-Paque density gradient centrifugation. The TCR originated in a man between 18 and 29 years old who had mild COVID-19 (a few samples of this study predate the infection). The sample titles of this study are shuffled in the database, so cell type and time point are left out; the donor was told from shared clones. In this chain, TRBV18 is recombined with TRBJ2-1; the D gene is perhaps TRBD2, from 6 matching bases. The sequenced sample was PBMCs or a T cell subset sorted from them (not recorded which). For the CDR3, the sequence is CASSPVGGNEQFF. The DNA sequence is TGTGCCAGCTCACCCGTCGGAGGGAATGAGCAGTTCTTC.